These 23 T cell receptor beta chains were sequenced from one sample in a study of T cell responses to AZD1222 COVID-19 vaccine. Method: immunoSEQ multiplex PCR; TCRdb's copy keeps in-frame clones and lacks some. The sample lists around 150,000 clones, around 89% seen once, with around 2.1% in the top ten. Here the sequenced sample was peripheral blood, taken on day 0 of AZD1222 vaccination. Source of these receptors: an adult in good health.

The V and J genes are TRBV18 and TRBJ2-3; TRBD1 aligns across 7 bases. This CDR3 contains 14 residues. In germline, CDR1 is KGHSH, CDR2 LQKENI. The junction had 5 bases not matched to a gene; V was cut back by 6 bases and J by 2 bases. The CDR3 sequence: CASSPGQYTDTQYF. In DNA form, the CDR3 reads TGTGCCAGCTCCCCGGGACAGTACACAGATACGCAGTATTTT.

The chain has TRBV2 and TRBJ2-1; 7 bases fit TRBD2. The germline CDR1 and CDR2 sequences are SNHLY and FYNNEI. The CDR3 spans 12 residues. V lost 7 bases to trimming and J lost 9 bases; unmatched junction nucleotides: 6. The CDR3 here is CASTPWEGEQFF. CDR3 sequence (DNA): TGTGCCAGCACCCCCTGGGAGGGTGAGCAGTTCTTC.

The chain has TRBV15 and TRBJ1-6; no clear D gene. The germline V gene encodes CDR1 LNHNV and CDR2 YYDKDF (reference sequence). The CDR3 is made up of 14 amino acids. The V and J ends lost 0 bases and 9 bases respectively, with 9 bases between them. The DNA for the CDR3 is TGTGCCACCAGCAGAGATAGGAGGGTTTCACCCCTCCACTTT. Protein: CATSRDRRVSPLHF.

This clone was recorded only once. This chain connects TRBV7-3 to TRBJ2-5, with D unclear. The CDR3 length is 15 residues. The ends were cut back, 5 bases at V and 4 bases at J, with 17 bases in the middle. The V gene's germline CDR1 is SGHTA and CDR2 FQGTGA. CDR3 amino acids: CASSPQGRKAETQYF. As DNA, the CDR3 is TGTGCCAGCAGCCCCCAAGGCAGGAAAGCAGAGACCCAGTACTTC. Full variable domain (outside the CDR3, taken from reference TRBV7-3 and TRBJ2-5): GAGVSQTPSNKVTEKGKYVELRCDPISGHTALYWYRQSLGQGPEFLIYFQGTGAADDSGLPNDRFFAVRPEGSVSTLKIQRTERGDSAVYLCASSPQGRKAETQYFGPGTRLLVL.

This chain uses TRBV5-5 with TRBJ1-5; D remains unclear. Germline lookup yields CDR1 SGHKS and CDR2 YYEKEE (reference sequence). This CDR3 region has 14 residues. Trimming stripped 2 bases from V and 1 base from J, with 7 bases between. The CDR3 here is CASSFLWSNQPQHF. CDR3 coding DNA: TGTGCCAGCAGCTTTTTGTGGAGCAATCAGCCCCAGCATTTT.

V usage is TRBV6-4 and J usage is TRBJ1-5, with D possibly matching TRBD1 (6 bases). The ends were cut back, 2 bases at V and 7 bases at J, with 9 bases in the middle. Germline loops: CDR1 MRHNA, CDR2 SNTAGT. The CDR3 is made up of 13 amino acids. The chain's CDR3 is CASSDVTGQPQHF. As DNA, the CDR3 is TGTGCCAGCAGTGACGTGACAGGACAGCCCCAGCATTTT.

The rearrangement joins TRBV28 to TRBJ2-1; 12 bases match TRBD2. Germline V gives CDR1 MDHEN, CDR2 SYDVKM. This CDR3 region has 14 residues. V gave up 2 bases and J gave up 15 bases; unmatched junction bases: 8. The CDR3 region is CASSLLLLAGGGFF. The CDR3 coding sequence is TGTGCCAGCAGTTTACTCTTACTAGCGGGGGGAGGGTTCTTC.

The J gene is TRBJ2-3, the V gene TRBV24-1; 11 positions agree with TRBD2. Trimming at V came to 3 bases and at J to 5 bases, leaving 6 bases not matched to a gene. Germline V lookup: CDR1 KGHDR, CDR2 SFDVKD. The CDR3 runs 16 residues. The CDR3 nucleotides read TGTGCCACCAGTGATCCGACTAGCGGGATCCGAGATACGCAGTATTTT. Protein: CATSDPTSGIRDTQYF.

The chain joins TRBV13 to TRBJ2-5, with 13 bases identical to TRBD2. The germline gives CDR1 PRHDT, CDR2 FYEKMQ (reference sequence). The V segment lost 8 bases and the J segment 3 bases; nucleotides outside the gene matches: 6. The CDR3 loop spans 15 amino acids. CDR3 sequence: CASQTGTSGKETQYF. The CDR3 bases are TGTGCCAGCCAAACCGGGACTAGCGGGAAAGAGACCCAGTACTTC.

The chain links TRBV7-8 to TRBJ1-1; TRBD1 aligns across 11 bases. Germline V gene data show CDR1 as SGHVS and CDR2 as FQNEAQ. This CDR3 region has 15 residues. V trimming: 2 bases; J trimming: 4 bases; junction bases outside the gene matches: 3. The chain's CDR3 is CASSLIGTGGTEAFF. The CDR3 nucleotides read TGTGCCAGCAGCTTAATCGGGACAGGGGGCACTGAAGCTTTCTTT.

This chain links TRBV28 with TRBJ1-1; a possible D gene is TRBD1 (5 bases). Trimming shortened V by 9 bases and J by 8 bases, and 13 bases separated the two germline ends. The CDR3 consists of 11 residues. Germline CDR1 reads MDHEN; CDR2 reads SYDVKM. CDR3 coding DNA: TGTGCCAGTCCACGGGGGGAGGAAGCTTTCTTT. The encoded protein is CASPRGEEAFF. Full variable domain (rest looked up from reference TRBV28 and TRBJ1-1): DVKVTQSSRYLVKRTGEKVFLECVQDMDHENMFWYRQDPGLGLRLIYFSYDVKMKEKGDIPEGYSVSREKKERFSLILESASTNQTSMYLCASPRGEEAFFGQGTRLTVV.

In regard to this clone: Other DNA sequences in the sample encode the same CDR3. The rearrangement uses TRBV3-1 (or the pseudogene TRBV3-2) and TRBJ2-6; D unresolved. CDR3 length: 14 residues. V was cut by 2 bases and J by 0 bases, with 2 bases left in between. The germline V gene has CDR1 LGHDT and CDR2 YNNKEL (reference sequence). The chain's CDR3 is CASSQSSGANVLTF. The CDR3 DNA reads TGTGCCAGCAGCCAATCCTCTGGGGCCAACGTCCTGACTTTC.

The chain has TRBV21-1 and TRBJ1-2; the listed D gene, TRBD1, was not tested against the DNA. TRBV21-1 represents a pseudogene. The CDR3 has 17 residues. The CDR3 DNA reads as TGTGCCAGCAGCAAAGACGTGGCAGGGGGTAAGGACTATGGCTACACCTTC. It specifies CASSKDVAGGKDYGYTF.

The chain employs TRBV11-1 and TRBJ1-1; no clear D. Trimming shortened V by 3 bases and J by 3 bases, and 5 bases separated the two germline ends. The CDR3 is 12 residues long. CDR1 is SGHAT and CDR2 is FQDESV in the germline V gene (reference sequence). CDR3 DNA: TGTGCCAGCAGCTTCGGGTACACTGAAGCTTTCTTT. This codes for CASSFGYTEAFF.

V is TRBV29-1 and J is TRBJ1-2; tentative D call: TRBD1 (5 bases). This CDR3 spans 12 amino acids. The germline CDR1 and CDR2 sequences are SQVTM and ANQGSEA. The V and J ends lost 4 bases and 4 bases respectively, with 10 bases between them. This CDR3 reads CSVVTASYGYTF. The CDR3 bases are TGCAGCGTTGTGACAGCAAGCTATGGCTACACCTTC.

This CDR3 reads CASSLLRMGPYGYTF. DNA for the CDR3: TGTGCCAGCAGCCTTCTTCGGATGGGGCCCTATGGCTACACCTTC. The chain has TRBV13 and TRBJ1-2, with D possibly being TRBD1 (5 bases). Germline loops: CDR1 PRHDT, CDR2 FYEKMQ (reference sequence). CDR3 length: 15 amino acids. V was trimmed by 5 bases and J by 4 bases, leaving 17 bases between them.

This chain links TRBV9 with TRBJ2-1; possibly TRBD2 for D (6 bases). CDR3 size: 14 residues. Trimming pared 0 bases from V and 6 bases from J, leaving 10 bases between. The germline V gene has CDR1 SGDLS and CDR2 YYNGEE. The CDR3 is CASSVAGVINEQFF. The CDR3 coding sequence is TGTGCCAGCAGCGTAGCGGGAGTGATCAATGAGCAGTTCTTC. The full variable domain, with the rest looked up from reference TRBV9 and TRBJ2-1, is DSGVTQTPKHLITATGQRVTLRCSPRSGDLSVYWYQQSLDQGLQFLIQYYNGEERAKGNILERFSAQQFPDLHSELNLSSLELGDSALYFCASSVAGVINEQFFGPGTRLTVL.

The rearrangement uses TRBV19 and TRBJ1-2; maybe TRBD1 (6 bases). Trimming stripped 5 bases from V and 8 bases from J, with 18 bases between. Per germline, CDR1 LNHDA and CDR2 SQIVND (reference sequence). The CDR3 totals 14 residues. CDR3 protein: CASSPRTVLGGYTF. The CDR3 DNA is TGTGCCAGTAGTCCCCGGACAGTCCTGGGGGGCTACACCTTC.

This chain uses TRBV2 with TRBJ1-1; D is perhaps TRBD1 (5 bases). Germline CDR1 and CDR2: SNHLY and FYNNEI. This CDR3 contains 13 residues. The ends were cut back, 6 bases at V and 1 base at J, with 9 bases in the middle. The CDR3 loop reads CASRGDQNTEAFF. The CDR3 bases are TGTGCCAGCAGAGGGGACCAGAACACTGAAGCTTTCTTT.

This clone was seen only once. V is TRBV3-1 (or the pseudogene TRBV3-2) and J is TRBJ2-3; TRBD2 is a possible D gene (6 bases). The CDR3 loop spans 15 amino acids. Germline V gene data show CDR1 as LGHDT and CDR2 as YNNKEL (reference sequence). Trimming pared 1 base from V and 4 bases from J, leaving 12 bases between. The CDR3 sequence: CASSQVTGAADTQYF. For the CDR3, the DNA is TGTGCCAGCAGCCAAGTGACGGGAGCGGCAGATACGCAGTATTTT.

This chain links TRBV5-5 with TRBJ2-7; 8 positions agree with TRBD1. V shed 4 bases, J shed 4 bases, and the junction held 7 bases outside the gene matches. Germline loops: CDR1 SGHKS, CDR2 YYEKEE (reference sequence). This CDR3 comprises 14 residues. CDR3 amino acids: CASSPPDRAYEQYF. Written as DNA, the CDR3 is TGTGCCAGCAGCCCACCGGACAGGGCATACGAGCAGTACTTC. The whole variable domain, filled in from reference TRBV5-5 and TRBJ2-7, reads DAGVTQSPTHLIKTRGQQVTLRCSPISGHKSVSWYQQVLGQGPQFIFQYYEKEERGRGNFPDRFSARQFPNYSSELNVNALLLGDSALYLCASSPPDRAYEQYFGPGTRLTVT.

V is TRBV27 and J is TRBJ2-7; 14 bases map to TRBD2. Germline CDR1 reads MNHEY; CDR2 reads SMNVEV (reference sequence). Trimming cost V 8 bases and J 5 bases; bases outside gene matches: 8. This CDR3 spans 15 amino acids. This chain's CDR3 is CASGFPGLAGDEQYF. CDR3 coding DNA: TGTGCCAGCGGATTTCCGGGACTAGCGGGAGACGAGCAGTACTTC.

This chain uses TRBV7-8 with TRBJ2-1; no definite D call. Germline loops: CDR1 SGHVS, CDR2 FQNEAQ. The CDR3 spans 16 residues. Trimming took 5 bases from V and 1 from J, leaving 15 bases between them. The CDR3 nucleotides read TGTGCCAGCAGCCTAAGACTGGAAACTTCCTACAATGAGCAGTTCTTC. Its protein is CASSLRLETSYNEQFF.